The clone carrying this T cell receptor (beta chain) occurred a few times. Recruited during active infection, patients (from Seattle) were subsequently followed longitudinally. The data are from a study of blood T cell repertoires in COVID-19. In the source study's methods: Counts of nucleated cells, estimated from reference gene primer amplification, were obtained. The assay was immunoSEQ multiplex PCR, and TCRdb's table has in-frame clones only and misses some. V and J calls and clone size are copied from that table; D and trimming were computed from the DNA. The sample contains approximately 250,000 clones, 65% to 90% of which appear only once. The receptor comes from a woman in her 70s with COVID-19, enrolled during active disease. Sequences were obtained from peripheral blood.

The CDR3 here is CASSYGLAGATGELFF. The DNA of the CDR3 is TGTGCCAGCAGCTACGGACTAGCGGGGGCCACCGGGGAGCTGTTTTTT. This chain joins TRBV7-2 and TRBJ2-2, with TRBD2 matching over 13 bases. The CDR3 contains 16 residues. CDR1 is SGHTA, CDR2 FQGNSA, per germline. V trimming: 4 bases; J trimming: 4 bases; junction bases outside the gene matches: 3.